This T cell receptor (beta chain) came from a study of cytomegalovirus exposure and HLA in healthy donors. Study at large: One earlier analysis, a look at 200 million or so T cells, found more than 100 million unique TCR beta sequences.

CDR1 is LGHNA, CDR2 YSLEER, per germline. With 0 bases removed from V and 5 bases from J, the gap between germline ends came to 11 bases. This CDR3 contains 15 residues. The PCR employed 60 Vbeta primers together with 13 Jbeta primers. Original processing methods: A later analysis counted 80 million or so unique TCR beta chains, some 10 million shared. This table comes from immunoSEQ multiplex PCR, and its TCRdb copy is limited to in-frame clones, with some not included. V and J calls and clone size follow that table, whereas D and trimming were derived from the DNA. The profile shows around 100,000 clones, about 74% of them singletons.

This TCR was sampled from a man aged 30 to 45 in good health and CMV-seropositive. The source material was PBMCs. The rearrangement joins TRBV4-3 to TRBJ2-1, with TRBD1 as a possible D gene (6 bases). The CDR3 region is CASSQDSQGNNEQFF. The CDR3, as DNA: TGCGCCAGCAGCCAAGATAGTCAGGGGAACAATGAGCAGTTCTTC.